These T cell receptor beta chains were read from a single sample in a study of early stage breast cancer tumors. Libraries were prepared by immunoSEQ multiplex PCR; TCRdb keeps only in-frame clonotypes and omits some of them. The profile shows tens of thousands of clones, around nine tenths of them singletons. Sequences were obtained from blood. All receptors derive from a person between 70 and 80 years old with breast cancer. CDR3s include the opening cysteine and the closing phenylalanine or tryptophan. A D gene is named only where the DNA matches it firmly. The size field is filled for only some rows; it gives once, few, many or a size class.

V gene: TRBV7-2; D gene: -; J gene: TRBJ1-1; clone size: few; CDR3 protein: CASSPGGAGDTEAFF; CDR3 DNA: TGTGCCAGCAGCCCAGGTGGGGCGGGGGACACTGAAGCTTTCTTT
V gene: TRBV29-1; D gene: TRBD2; J gene: TRBJ2-5; clone size: -; CDR3 protein: CSVHLAGSRYF; CDR3 DNA: TGCAGCGTTCACCTAGCGGGGTCCAGGTACTTC
V gene: TRBV7-6; D gene: -; J gene: TRBJ2-5; clone size: -; CDR3 protein: CASSLQGNSQETQYF; CDR3 DNA: TGTGCCAGCAGCTTACAGGGAAATTCCCAAGAGACCCAGTACTTC
V gene: TRBV19; D gene: TRBD2; J gene: TRBJ2-7; clone size: -; CDR3 protein: CASSPAGGGRAYEQYF; CDR3 DNA: TGTGCCAGTAGCCCGGCGGGGGGCGGAAGGGCCTACGAGCAGTACTTC
V gene: TRBV5-1; D gene: TRBD2; J gene: TRBJ2-7; clone size: -; CDR3 protein: CASMTSGGYEQYF; CDR3 DNA: TGCGCCAGCATGACTAGCGGGGGATACGAGCAGTACTTC
V gene: TRBV25-1; D gene: -; J gene: TRBJ1-1; clone size: -; CDR3 protein: CASTQTGNTEAFF; CDR3 DNA: TGTGCCAGCACCCAAACCGGGAACACTGAAGCTTTCTTT
V gene: TRBV5-6; D gene: -; J gene: TRBJ1-5; clone size: -; CDR3 protein: CASSPRDLGDQPQHF; CDR3 DNA: TGTGCCAGCAGCCCCAGGGATCTTGGTGATCAGCCCCAGCATTTT
V gene: TRBV5-1; D gene: TRBD2; J gene: TRBJ2-3; clone size: -; CDR3 protein: CASSAAVTSGATDTQYF; CDR3 DNA: TGCGCCAGCAGCGCCGCTGTTACTAGCGGGGCCACAGATACGCAGTATTTT
V gene: TRBV5-1; D gene: TRBD1; J gene: TRBJ2-7; clone size: few; CDR3 protein: CASSLERQGYEQYF; CDR3 DNA: TGCGCCAGCAGCTTAGAAAGACAGGGGTACGAGCAGTACTTC
V gene: TRBV7-2; D gene: -; J gene: TRBJ1-5; clone size: -; CDR3 protein: CASSTRAGEGQPQHF; CDR3 DNA: TGTGCCAGCAGCACCAGGGCAGGGGAAGGTCAGCCCCAGCATTTT
V gene: TRBV9; D gene: -; J gene: TRBJ2-3; clone size: -; CDR3 protein: CASSPPSYQGFDTQYF; CDR3 DNA: TGTGCCAGCAGTCCCCCTAGCTATCAAGGGTTCGATACGCAGTATTTT
V gene: TRBV4-2; D gene: TRBD1; J gene: TRBJ2-3; clone size: -; CDR3 protein: CASSPRQGAGTDTQYF; CDR3 DNA: TGTGCCAGCAGCCCCCGACAGGGGGCAGGTACAGATACGCAGTATTTT
V gene: TRBV11-2; D gene: -; J gene: TRBJ1-2; clone size: -; CDR3 protein: CASSSSLGSYGYTF; CDR3 DNA: TGTGCCAGCAGCTCATCACTGGGGAGCTATGGCTACACCTTC
V gene: TRBV11-1; D gene: TRBD2; J gene: TRBJ2-3; clone size: -; CDR3 protein: CASSSSGRSTDTQYF; CDR3 DNA: TGTGCCAGCAGCTCTAGCGGGAGGAGCACAGATACGCAGTATTTT
V gene: TRBV7-9; D gene: -; J gene: TRBJ2-7; clone size: -; CDR3 protein: CASGQTTSFDEQYF; CDR3 DNA: TGTGCCAGCGGACAGACAACCAGTTTCGACGAGCAGTACTTC
V gene: TRBV18; D gene: TRBD1; J gene: TRBJ1-2; clone size: -; CDR3 protein: CASSRIDRDDGYTF; CDR3 DNA: TGTGCCAGCTCACGGATTGACAGGGATGATGGCTACACCTTC
V gene: TRBV7-8; D gene: -; J gene: TRBJ2-7; clone size: -; CDR3 protein: CASSYASEAYEQYF; CDR3 DNA: TGTGCCAGCAGCTATGCTAGCGAGGCTTACGAGCAGTACTTC
V gene: TRBV19; D gene: -; J gene: TRBJ2-7; clone size: -; CDR3 protein: CASSIGQGNEQYF; CDR3 DNA: TGTGCCAGTAGTATCGGGCAGGGCAACGAGCAGTACTTC
V gene: TRBV4-1; D gene: TRBD1; J gene: TRBJ1-1; clone size: -; CDR3 protein: CASSPYPGQGKAEAFF; CDR3 DNA: TGCGCCAGCAGCCCATATCCGGGACAGGGGAAGGCTGAAGCTTTCTTT
V gene: TRBV10-2; D gene: -; J gene: TRBJ1-4; clone size: -; CDR3 protein: CASRETGRGEKLFF; CDR3 DNA: TGCGCCAGCAGAGAGACAGGTCGTGGGGAAAAACTGTTTTTT
V gene: TRBV5-1; D gene: -; J gene: TRBJ1-2; clone size: -; CDR3 protein: CASSLGMGANYGYTF; CDR3 DNA: TGCGCCAGCAGCTTAGGTATGGGGGCCAACTATGGCTACACCTTC
V gene: TRBV15; D gene: TRBD2; J gene: TRBJ2-1; clone size: -; CDR3 protein: CATTGGSSYNEQFF; CDR3 DNA: TGTGCCACCACGGGCGGGAGCTCCTACAATGAGCAGTTCTTC
V gene: TRBV19; D gene: TRBD1; J gene: TRBJ1-1; clone size: -; CDR3 protein: CASTLWPGQPNTEAFF; CDR3 DNA: TGTGCCAGTACCCTCTGGCCGGGACAGCCGAACACTGAAGCTTTCTTT
V gene: TRBV29-1; D gene: -; J gene: TRBJ2-7; clone size: -; CDR3 protein: CSVARGSYEQYF; CDR3 DNA: TGCAGCGTTGCCAGGGGATCCTATGAGCAGTACTTC
V gene: TRBV6-1; D gene: -; J gene: TRBJ2-3; clone size: -; CDR3 protein: CASSEAGSTDTQYF; CDR3 DNA: TGTGCCAGCAGTGAAGCGGGCAGCACAGATACGCAGTATTTT
V gene: TRBV10-2; D gene: -; J gene: TRBJ1-3; clone size: -; CDR3 protein: CASSGVGRGNTIYF; CDR3 DNA: TGCGCCAGCAGTGGAGTGGGGAGGGGAAACACCATATATTTT
V gene: TRBV6-1; D gene: -; J gene: TRBJ2-7; clone size: -; CDR3 protein: CASSENWGLYEQYF; CDR3 DNA: TGTGCCAGCAGTGAAAATTGGGGGCTCTACGAGCAGTACTTC
V gene: TRBV4-1; D gene: -; J gene: TRBJ2-2; clone size: few; CDR3 protein: CASSQVRVPGELFF; CDR3 DNA: TGCGCCAGCAGCCAAGTACGGGTCCCGGGGGAGCTGTTTTTT
V gene: TRBV7-9; D gene: -; J gene: TRBJ2-7; clone size: -; CDR3 protein: CASSPKYRVSDEQYF; CDR3 DNA: TGTGCCAGCAGCCCGAAATACAGGGTTAGCGACGAGCAGTACTTC
V gene: TRBV5-6; D gene: TRBD1; J gene: TRBJ2-7; clone size: -; CDR3 protein: CASSVPGTGEQYF; CDR3 DNA: TGTGCCAGCAGCGTACCCGGGACAGGGGAGCAGTACTTC
V gene: TRBV11-2; D gene: -; J gene: TRBJ2-7; clone size: -; CDR3 protein: CASSLGSSVTYEQYF; CDR3 DNA: TGTGCCAGCAGCTTAGGGTCTAGCGTAACCTACGAGCAGTACTTC
V gene: TRBV15; D gene: TRBD2; J gene: TRBJ2-3; clone size: -; CDR3 protein: CATSRISGRVTDTQYF; CDR3 DNA: TGTGCCACCAGCAGGATTAGCGGGAGGGTGACAGATACGCAGTATTTT
V gene: TRBV7-3; D gene: TRBD1; J gene: TRBJ1-1; clone size: -; CDR3 protein: CASSPGTGPGAFF; CDR3 DNA: TGTGCCAGCAGCCCGGGGACAGGTCCGGGAGCTTTCTTT
V gene: TRBV7-2; D gene: TRBD1; J gene: TRBJ2-3; clone size: few; CDR3 protein: CASSSNGQGRTDTQYF; CDR3 DNA: TGTGCCAGCAGCAGCAACGGACAGGGAAGGACAGATACGCAGTATTTT
V gene: TRBV6-1; D gene: TRBD1; J gene: TRBJ2-7; clone size: -; CDR3 protein: CASMRQGTLYEQYF; CDR3 DNA: TGTGCCAGCATGCGACAGGGGACTCTGTACGAGCAGTACTTC
V gene: TRBV11-2; D gene: -; J gene: TRBJ2-1; clone size: -; CDR3 protein: CASSLGVEQFF; CDR3 DNA: TGTGCCAGCAGTTTAGGAGTGGAGCAGTTCTTC
V gene: TRBV6-5; D gene: -; J gene: TRBJ1-1; clone size: -; CDR3 protein: CASRRGSLDTEAFF; CDR3 DNA: TGTGCCAGCAGAAGAGGGTCCTTGGACACTGAAGCTTTCTTT
V gene: TRBV10-3; D gene: -; J gene: TRBJ1-2; clone size: -; CDR3 protein: CASRGGSGYTF; CDR3 DNA: TGTGCCTCTCGGGGGGGGAGTGGCTACACCTTC
V gene: TRBV9; D gene: TRBD1; J gene: TRBJ2-7; clone size: -; CDR3 protein: CASSVSAGGPYEQYF; CDR3 DNA: TGTGCCAGCAGCGTATCGGCAGGGGGCCCCTACGAGCAGTACTTC
V gene: TRBV5-6; D gene: TRBD2; J gene: TRBJ2-5; clone size: few; CDR3 protein: CASSLASGETQYF; CDR3 DNA: TGTGCCAGCAGCTTGGCTAGCGGAGAGACCCAGTACTTC
V gene: TRBV7-6; D gene: TRBD2; J gene: TRBJ2-5; clone size: -; CDR3 protein: CASSFTSGRGETQYF; CDR3 DNA: TGTGCCAGCAGCTTTACCAGCGGGAGGGGAGAGACCCAGTACTTC
V gene: TRBV9; D gene: TRBD2; J gene: TRBJ2-2; clone size: -; CDR3 protein: CASSTRGLAGSGTGELFF; CDR3 DNA: TGTGCCAGCAGCACCAGGGGACTAGCGGGTTCGGGCACCGGGGAGCTGTTTTTT